The text below deals with one T cell receptor (beta chain). Participants came from about 23 US areas, aged roughly 18 to 89 years. Authors' methods: Estimates of nucleated cell counts were drawn from the amplification of reference gene primers. The protocol was immunoSEQ multiplex PCR, while the TCRdb copy is restricted to in-frame clones and leaves out a portion. For V, J and clone size, that table is used; D and trimming come from the DNA. Here the sample spans 120,000 to 150,000 clones, around 90% being singletons. This CDR3 is built from 16 residues. CDR1 and CDR2 from the germline V gene are SGHRS and YFSETQ. V dropped 4 bases and J dropped 5; count of bases not matched to a gene: 12. These data originate in a study of blood T cell repertoires in COVID-19.

This TCR was sampled from a woman between 40 and 55 years old who had been exposed to COVID-19. Sequenced: PBMCs or T cells enriched from blood (not recorded which). The chain carries TRBV5-1 and TRBJ2-5; TRBD2 agrees at 9 bases. The CDR3 sequence: CASSPSPGLAGETQYF. The DNA for the CDR3 is TGCGCCAGCAGCCCTTCCCCGGGACTAGCCGGGGAGACCCAGTACTTC.